Following are 19 T cell receptor beta chains from one sample sequenced in a study of T-cell memory formation after mild COVID-19. TCRdb passed the 5' RACE reads through MiXCR, listing each CDR3 protein once. The sample holds 280,000 or so distinct CDR3 sequences, roughly 8.2% seen once. Material: PBMCs or a T cell subset sorted from them (not recorded which). The receptors here all came from a man younger than 35 who had mild COVID-19 (a few samples of this study predate the infection). Cell type and time point are not known.

Only a few counts were recorded for this clonotype. The CDR3 sequence: CASSSWTGNTGELFF. The CDR3 DNA follows: TGTGCCAGCAGCTCCTGGACAGGGAACACCGGGGAGCTGTTTTTT. V usage is TRBV7-2 and J usage is TRBJ2-2, with TRBD1 matching 7 bases. V shed 4 bases, J shed 1 base, and the junction held 3 bases outside the gene matches. Germline V gene data show CDR1 as SGHTA and CDR2 as FQGNSA. The CDR3 is made up of 15 amino acids.

This chain connects TRBV7-6 to TRBJ1-3, with TRBD1 matching over 7 bases. The CDR3 has 15 residues. The trim removed 5 bases at V and 3 bases at J, leaving 7 bases unmatched. Germline CDR1 is SGHVS and CDR2 is FNYEAQ. The DNA of the CDR3 is TGTGCCAGCAGCAGAACCACAGGGGTTGGAAACACCATATATTTT. Amino acids: CASSRTTGVGNTIYF.

The J gene is TRBJ1-1, the V gene TRBV7-9; D unclear. From germline, CDR1 is SEHNR and CDR2 FQNEAQ (reference sequence). V was pared by 1 base and J by 1 base, with 10 bases between. The CDR3 loop spans 15 amino acids. CDR3: CASSLVVGRNTEAFF. The CDR3 DNA reads as TGTGCCAGCAGCTTAGTGGTCGGGAGGAACACTGAAGCTTTCTTT.

This clonotype was counted many times. The genes are TRBV18 and TRBJ1-5, with 7 bases aligning to TRBD1. CDR1 and CDR2 (germline): KGHSH, LQKENI. This CDR3 comprises 16 residues. V gave up 2 bases and J gave up 7 bases; unmatched junction bases: 11. For the CDR3, the DNA is TGTGCCAGCTCACCATCGGACAGGCGAACTCTCCAGCCCCAGCATTTT. It yields the protein CASSPSDRRTLQPQHF.

This clonotype has a handful of counts. This chain connects TRBV12-3 or TRBV12-4 to TRBJ1-1; D call uncertain. The CDR3 has 13 amino acids. Between the trimmed V and J ends, which lost 5 bases and 4 bases, there was a span of 11 bases. The CDR3 DNA follows: TGTGCCAGCAGTCCTTTCGAGGGCACTGAAGCTTTCTTT. This encodes CASSPFEGTEAFF.

This clonotype was observed at least ten times. The V call is TRBV29-1, the J call TRBJ2-3, with a tentative D call TRBD1 (6 bases). The V gene's germline CDR1 is SQVTM and CDR2 ANQGSEA. Trimming pared 1 base from V and 11 bases from J, leaving 19 bases between. The CDR3 spans 14 residues. This chain's CDR3 is CSVEASGGFVGQYF. For the CDR3, the DNA is TGCAGCGTTGAAGCGTCTGGGGGCTTCGTAGGGCAGTATTTT.

This clonotype was detected ten times or more. This chain links TRBV2 with TRBJ1-1; D is possibly TRBD1 (6 bases). CDR1 SNHLY and CDR2 FYNNEI come from the germline V gene. The CDR3 is made up of 13 amino acids. The germline V and J ends were trimmed by 7 bases and 8 bases, with 17 bases remaining between them. The CDR3 DNA reads as TGTGCCAGCAAAGTAATAGGGGGGGCCGAAGCTTTCTTT. This sequence encodes CASKVIGGAEAFF.

The chain carries TRBV4-3 and TRBJ1-1, with D maybe TRBD1 (5 bases). CDR3 size: 12 residues. Germline CDR1 is LGHNA and CDR2 is YSLEER. Trimming pared 0 bases from V and 10 bases from J, leaving 9 bases between. DNA of the CDR3: TGCGCCAGCAGCCAAGATTGGGGGGGAGCTTTCTTT. It codes for CASSQDWGGAFF.

The chain combines TRBV12-3 or TRBV12-4 with TRBJ2-1, with TRBD1 matching over 9 bases. The V gene end was trimmed by 6 bases and the J gene end by 3 bases; junction bases not matched to a gene: 9. The CDR3 runs to 16 residues. In nucleotides, the CDR3 is TGTGCCAGCAGACCCTCACAGGGGGCCGGCTACAATGAGCAGTTCTTC. It encodes CASRPSQGAGYNEQFF.

A few counts support this clonotype. The V gene is TRBV21-1, the J gene TRBJ2-7; the tabulated D call, TRBD1, remains unverified against the DNA. TRBV21-1 is designated a pseudogene. CDR3 length equals 16 residues. CDR3 sequence: CASSKAGRGAPGEQYV. CDR3 bases: TGTGCCAGCAGCAAAGCGGGTCGGGGTGCCCCCGGCGAGCAGTACGTC.

This clonotype appeared a few times. V is TRBV6-2 or TRBV6-3 and J is TRBJ2-4; a possible D gene is TRBD1 (5 bases). Germline V gene lookup returns CDR1 MNHEY and CDR2 SVGEGT. The CDR3 loop spans 16 amino acids. Trimming cost V 5 bases and J 0 bases, with 14 bases left between them. The CDR3 DNA sequence: TGTGCCAGCAGTCAACCGGACATAATAGCCAAAAACATTCAGTACTTC. This gives the protein CASSQPDIIAKNIQYF.

This clonotype was counted only a few times. The chain is built from TRBV7-2 and TRBJ2-7, with 13 bases that match TRBD2. Germline-derived CDR1 and CDR2 are SGHTA and FQGNSA. The CDR3 has 15 residues. V shed 6 bases and J 6 bases; nucleotides not matched to a gene: 8. The CDR3 DNA reads TGTGCCAGCAGTCTTACTAGCGGGGGGGCGGCCGAGCAGTACGTC. The encoded protein is CASSLTSGGAAEQYV.

Ten or more counts support this clonotype. This chain links TRBV6-1 with TRBJ2-7; 7 bases agree with TRBD1. The CDR3 runs to 13 residues. V lost 4 bases to trimming and J lost 2 bases; unmatched junction nucleotides: 2. Germline assignment: CDR1 MNHNS and CDR2 SASEGT. The CDR3 is CASSVTGAYEQYV. CDR3 DNA: TGTGCCAGCAGTGTTACAGGGGCCTACGAGCAGTACGTC.

In this sample, this clonotype turned up a few times. The V and J genes are TRBV7-2 and TRBJ2-7, with 10 bases identical to TRBD1. The CDR3 is 16 residues long. In germline, CDR1 is SGHTA, CDR2 FQGNSA. V dropped 5 bases and J dropped 0; count of bases not matched to a gene: 7. The DNA of the CDR3 is TGTGCCAGCAGCAGACGACAGGGGGCGGACTCCTACGAGCAGTACTTC. This encodes CASSRRQGADSYEQYF.

This clonotype came up many times. The chain employs TRBV29-1 and TRBJ2-7, with a possible D match to TRBD2 (5 bases). The CDR3 loop spans 14 amino acids. V was pared by 5 bases and J by 5 bases, with 19 bases between. Per the germline V gene, CDR1 is SQVTM and CDR2 is ANQGSEA. CDR3 residues: CSVKGLAIINEQYF. CDR3 nucleotides: TGCAGCGTTAAAGGACTGGCGATCATCAACGAGCAGTACTTC.

This clonotype was seen a few times. The chain is built from TRBV20-1 and TRBJ1-2; unclear D gene. This CDR3 has 10 amino acids. The germline V gene encodes CDR1 DFQATT and CDR2 SNEGSKA (reference sequence). Trimming cost V 5 bases and J 0 bases, with 1 base left between them. As DNA, the CDR3 is TGCAGTGCTGCTAACTATGGCTACACCTTC. Residues: CSAANYGYTF.

There are many counts of this clonotype. The V call is TRBV5-1, the J call TRBJ2-1, with D possibly being TRBD2 (5 bases). Germline CDR1 SGHRS, CDR2 YFSETQ. The CDR3 totals 17 residues. Between the trimmed V and J ends, which lost 1 base and 0 bases, there was a span of 14 bases. The DNA for the CDR3 is TGCGCCAGCAGCTTGACTATTAGCGTAACCTCCTACAATGAGCAGTTCTTC. This encodes CASSLTISVTSYNEQFF.

This chain uses TRBV12-3 or TRBV12-4 with TRBJ2-2; D is perhaps TRBD2 (7 bases). Trimming took off 5 bases at V and 5 bases at J, with 15 bases between the two ends. The CDR3 totals 15 residues. The CDR3 nucleotides read TGTGCCAGCAGTCGCCGCGGGGGCTGGACCGGGGAGCTGTTTTTT. The encoded protein is CASSRRGGWTGELFF.

This clonotype was detected ten times or more. The chain links TRBV20-1 to TRBJ2-3, with 11 bases aligning to TRBD2. With V trimmed by 5 bases and J by 5 bases, 15 bases remained unmatched. The CDR3 runs 17 residues. The germline gives CDR1 DFQATT, CDR2 SNEGSKA (reference sequence). In DNA, the CDR3 is TGCAGTGCTCACCCGGGTAGCGGGGGGGCCGATAGAGATACGCAGTATTTT. This gives the protein CSAHPGSGGADRDTQYF.